A single sample gave rise to the 31 T cell receptor beta chains below, sequenced in a study of T cell responses to AZD1222 COVID-19 vaccine. TCRdb's table, derived via immunoSEQ multiplex PCR, lists solely in-frame clones and lacks some. The sample holds over 150,000 clones, roughly 91% seen once. The sample was peripheral blood, taken 28 days after the second dose of the MenACWY control vaccine. Receptor source: an adult who received the MenACWY meningococcal vaccine as a control.

This clone appeared once. This chain connects TRBV4-1 to TRBJ2-3, with TRBD2 identical over 11 bases. Per germline, CDR1 MGHRA and CDR2 YSYEKL. V lost 1 base, J lost 1 base, and 1 base stayed unmatched. The CDR3 length is 16 residues. The CDR3: CASSQGTSGRTDTQYF. CDR3 sequence (DNA): TGCGCCAGCAGCCAAGGGACTAGCGGGCGCACAGATACGCAGTATTTT.

V gene TRBV7-2 combines with J gene TRBJ2-1, with a possible D match to TRBD2 (7 bases). The CDR3 is made up of 14 amino acids. V lost 1 base and J lost 9, with 13 bases in between. Germline values: CDR1 SGHTA, CDR2 FQGNSA. The CDR3 spells CASSLVGGASEQFF. The CDR3 DNA reads TGTGCCAGCAGCTTAGTGGGGGGGGCTTCTGAGCAGTTCTTC.

In the case of this clone: The sample carries other DNA sequences with the same CDR3. The chain carries TRBV6-5 and TRBJ2-5; 8 positions agree with TRBD1. This CDR3 region has 13 residues. The germline gives CDR1 MNHEY, CDR2 SVGAGI. Germline trimming cut 5 bases from V and 3 bases from J; bases unmatched to any gene: 2. The CDR3 nucleotides are TGTGCCAGCAGTCGGACAGGGAAAGAGACCCAGTACTTC. It translates to CASSRTGKETQYF.

The rearrangement uses TRBV6-5 and TRBJ2-7; 10 bases line up with TRBD1. The CDR3 is made up of 16 amino acids. Germline CDR1 is MNHEY and CDR2 is SVGAGI. Trimming at V came to 2 bases and at J to 2 bases, leaving 6 bases not matched to a gene. The CDR3 here is CASSYPRTGGAYEQYF. The CDR3 DNA is TGTGCCAGCAGTTACCCCCGGACAGGGGGAGCCTACGAGCAGTACTTC.

The rearrangement links TRBV4-1 to TRBJ1-5; D unresolved. CDR1 and CDR2 from the germline V gene are MGHRA and YSYEKL. V shed 0 bases and J shed 7 bases, with 7 bases lying between them. The CDR3 runs to 13 residues. The DNA of the CDR3 is TGCGCCAGCAGCCAAGACGTCCGCCAGCCCCAGCATTTT. It yields the protein CASSQDVRQPQHF.

V is TRBV7-2 and J is TRBJ2-3; D is unresolved. Between the trimmed V and J ends, which lost 1 base and 0 bases, there was a span of 8 bases. The CDR3 contains 15 residues. In germline, CDR1 is SGHTA, CDR2 FQGNSA. CDR3 coding DNA: TGTGCCAGCAGCTTAGGCCGCCATAGCACAGATACGCAGTATTTT. Its protein product is CASSLGRHSTDTQYF.

The chain recombines TRBV19 with TRBJ2-7, with 9 bases fitting TRBD2. Looked up from germline, CDR1 is LNHDA and CDR2 is SQIVND (reference sequence). V was clipped by 3 bases and J by 1 base; unmatched bases: 10. This CDR3 comprises 17 residues. CDR3 bases: TGTGCCAGTAGTATCGTGGGGACTAGCTTATCATCCTACGAGCAGTACTTC. Amino acid sequence: CASSIVGTSLSSYEQYF. Full variable domain (rest looked up from reference TRBV19 and TRBJ2-7): DGGITQSPKYLFRKEGQNVTLSCEQNLNHDAMYWYRQDPGQGLRLIYYSQIVNDFQKGDIAEGYSVSREKKESFPLTVTSAQKNPTAFYLCASSIVGTSLSSYEQYFGPGTRLTVT.

This chain uses TRBV18 with TRBJ2-5, with a tentative D call TRBD2 (5 bases). The CDR3 has 15 residues. Germline CDR1 is KGHSH and CDR2 is LQKENI. Trimming shortened V by 3 bases and J by 4 bases, and 15 bases separated the two germline ends. CDR3 sequence (DNA): TGTGCCAGCTCACCGATCGGCCCTGCGGGAGAGACCCAGTACTTC. Its translation: CASSPIGPAGETQYF.

The rearrangement joins TRBV27 to TRBJ1-2; D is possibly TRBD1 (5 bases). This CDR3 has 13 residues. The germline V and J ends were trimmed by 5 bases and 4 bases, with 11 bases remaining between them. Germline V gene data show CDR1 as MNHEY and CDR2 as SMNVEV (reference sequence). This CDR3 reads CASSEPGTYGYTF. CDR3 nucleotides: TGTGCCAGCAGTGAACCCGGGACCTATGGCTACACCTTC.

This clone was seen only once. Other DNA sequences in this specimen translate into the identical CDR3. This chain uses TRBV6-1 with TRBJ1-5, with a possible D match to TRBD1 (5 bases). The CDR3 loop spans 14 amino acids. V lost 0 bases and J lost 2, with 5 bases in between. The germline gives CDR1 MNHNS, CDR2 SASEGT. The CDR3: CASSEAGGNQPQHF. The CDR3 DNA follows: TGTGCCAGCAGTGAAGCGGGGGGCAATCAGCCCCAGCATTTT.

The chain couples TRBV10-3 to TRBJ1-4; 7 bases match TRBD1. CDR1 and CDR2 from the germline V gene are ENHRY and SYGVKD. Germline trimming cut 0 bases from V and 7 bases from J; bases unmatched to any gene: 8. The CDR3 loop spans 16 amino acids. CDR3 amino acids: CAISESIGGASEKLFF. Written as DNA, the CDR3 is TGTGCCATCAGTGAGTCGATAGGGGGCGCCTCTGAAAAACTGTTTTTT.

This clone has just a few counts. This chain joins TRBV5-8 and TRBJ1-1; D remains ambiguous. CDR1 and CDR2 from the germline V gene are SGHTS and YDEGEE. Trimming took 4 bases from V and 4 from J, leaving 11 bases between them. The CDR3 runs 13 residues. The CDR3 protein is CASSPRVFTEAFF. The CDR3 region has the DNA TGTGCCAGCAGCCCACGGGTCTTCACTGAAGCTTTCTTT. Looking up the rest from reference TRBV5-8 and TRBJ1-1 gives the full variable domain: EAGVTQSPTHLIKTRGQQATLRCSPISGHTSVYWYQQALGLGLQFLLWYDEGEERNRGNFPPRFSGRQFPNYSSELNVNALELEDSALYLCASSPRVFTEAFFGQGTRLTVV.

This chain connects TRBV15 to TRBJ2-7; D perhaps matches TRBD1 (5 bases). V was pared by 0 bases and J by 1 base, with 13 bases between. The CDR3 has 16 residues. Germline CDR1 LNHNV, CDR2 YYDKDF (reference sequence). CDR3 DNA sequence: TGTGCCACCAGCAGAGATCCAGGGCGAGTTTCCTACGAGCAGTACTTC. Its translation: CATSRDPGRVSYEQYF.

The chain is built from TRBV11-2 and TRBJ1-6; 7 bases are shared with TRBD1. J gave up 10 bases and V 5 bases, and 11 bases lay outside the gene matches. This CDR3 has 15 residues. Germline V gives CDR1 SGHAT, CDR2 FQNNGV. The CDR3 loop reads CASSLRTGPSSPLHF. CDR3 DNA sequence: TGTGCCAGCAGCCTTCGGACAGGCCCAAGCTCACCCCTCCACTTT.

The sample holds one count of this clone. The V call is TRBV5-1, the J call TRBJ1-2, with D unresolved. V lost 0 bases and J lost 8, with 14 bases in between. The CDR3 contains 14 residues. Germline loops: CDR1 SGHRS, CDR2 YFSETQ. CDR3 loop: CASSLAAGALGYTF. DNA for the CDR3: TGCGCCAGCAGCTTGGCCGCCGGAGCGTTGGGCTACACCTTC.

To note about this clone: This CDR3 is also generated by other DNA sequences in the sample. The rearrangement joins TRBV7-3 to TRBJ2-5; 8 bases line up with TRBD2. This CDR3 has 17 residues. J was trimmed by 2 bases and V by 3 bases; bases with no gene match: 11. The germline V gene encodes CDR1 SGHTA and CDR2 FQGTGA. CDR3 coding DNA: TGTGCCAGCAGCTTGGGACTCGCGGGGGGAGGGCAAGAGACCCAGTACTTC. The encoded protein is CASSLGLAGGGQETQYF.

The table lists this clone with a few counts. The CDR3 reads CASSPLNPAANEKLFF. The CDR3 DNA reads TGTGCCAGCTCACCCCTGAACCCGGCGGCTAATGAAAAACTGTTTTTT. The chain combines TRBV18 with TRBJ1-4; D is unclear. Trimming took off 3 bases at V and 3 bases at J, with 14 bases between the two ends. CDR1 and CDR2 (germline): KGHSH, LQKENI. The CDR3 spans 16 residues. Based on the CDR3 plus reference TRBV18 and TRBJ1-4, the full variable domain is NAGVMQNPRHLVRRRGQEARLRCSPMKGHSHVYWYRQLPEEGLKFMVYLQKENIIDESGMPKERFSAEFPKEGPSILRIQQVVRGDSAAYFCASSPLNPAANEKLFFGSGTQLSVL.

V gene TRBV9 combines with J gene TRBJ2-2; 7 positions agree with TRBD2. This CDR3 has 15 amino acids. CDR1 and CDR2 from the germline V gene are SGDLS and YYNGEE. Trimming cost V 4 bases and J 0 bases; bases outside gene matches: 3. The chain's CDR3 is CASSPSGANTGELFF. The CDR3 region has the DNA TGTGCCAGCAGCCCCAGCGGGGCGAACACCGGGGAGCTGTTTTTT.

The J gene is TRBJ2-2, the V gene TRBV5-8; D assignment may be TRBD1 or TRBD2 (6 bases each). The germline V gene encodes CDR1 SGHTS and CDR2 YDEGEE. The CDR3 totals 16 residues. The V and J ends lost 3 bases and 4 bases respectively, with 16 bases between them. As DNA, the CDR3 is TGTGCCAGCAGCTGGGGCGGAGGGGGAGTCACCGGGGAGCTGTTTTTT. It specifies CASSWGGGGVTGELFF.

V usage is TRBV4-2 and J usage is TRBJ1-4; TRBD1 is a possible D gene (6 bases). V lost 2 bases, J lost 2 bases, and 12 bases lay in between. The CDR3 spans 16 residues. CDR1 is LGHNA and CDR2 is YNFKEQ in the germline V gene. The CDR3 region has the DNA TGTGCCAGCAGCCAATTACAGGGAGGGACTAATGAAAAACTGTTTTTT. Translated: CASSQLQGGTNEKLFF.

This chain joins TRBV10-3 and TRBJ1-4; TRBD1 aligns across 8 bases. From germline, CDR1 is ENHRY and CDR2 SYGVKD. J gave up 5 bases and V 2 bases, and 4 bases lay outside the gene matches. CDR3 length equals 15 residues. CDR3: CAISELGQVNEKLFF. The CDR3 region has the DNA TGTGCCATCAGTGAGCTGGGACAGGTGAATGAAAAACTGTTTTTT.

The V and J genes are TRBV7-2 and TRBJ2-3, with D uncertain. Germline assignment: CDR1 SGHTA and CDR2 FQGNSA. This CDR3 spans 15 amino acids. Trimming took off 1 base at V and 0 bases at J, with 8 bases between the two ends. The CDR3: CASSLGSTSTDTQYF. As DNA, the CDR3 is TGTGCCAGCAGCTTAGGTAGCACTAGCACAGATACGCAGTATTTT.

This chain joins TRBV13 and TRBJ1-1, with a possible D match to TRBD1 (6 bases). This CDR3 has 17 amino acids. The V gene's germline CDR1 is PRHDT and CDR2 FYEKMQ (reference sequence). Trimming left V 2 bases short and J 1 base short, with 17 bases between. The CDR3 loop reads CASSLSFGPGANTEAFF. The DNA for the CDR3 is TGTGCCAGCAGCTTAAGCTTCGGCCCGGGGGCGAACACTGAAGCTTTCTTT. The full variable domain, its missing parts supplied by reference TRBV13 and TRBJ1-1, is AAGVIQSPRHLIKEKRETATLKCYPIPRHDTVYWYQQGPGQDPQFLISFYEKMQSDKGSIPDRFSAQQFSDYHSELNMSSLELGDSALYFCASSLSFGPGANTEAFFGQGTRLTVV.

A single count supports this clone. The gene calls are TRBV2 and TRBJ1-1; D unresolved. V was pared by 6 bases and J by 1 base, with 3 bases between. Germline V gene lookup returns CDR1 SNHLY and CDR2 FYNNEI. The CDR3 is 11 residues long. Here the CDR3 DNA reads TGTGCCAGCAGCCGGAACACTGAAGCTTTCTTT. Translating it yields CASSRNTEAFF.

The CDR3 region is CASSSRATNEKLFF. The CDR3 nucleotides read TGTGCCAGCAGCTCGAGAGCAACTAATGAAAAACTGTTTTTT. This sequence joins TRBV7-9 and TRBJ1-4; unclear D gene. The CDR3 has 14 residues. Germline-derived CDR1 and CDR2 are SEHNR and FQNEAQ (reference sequence). The ends were cut back, 4 bases at V and 0 bases at J, with 6 bases in the middle.

The CDR3 is CASSLPSGTKTYEQYF. CDR3 sequence (DNA): TGTGCCAGCAGTTTACCATCCGGGACAAAGACCTACGAGCAGTACTTC. The V call is TRBV27, the J call TRBJ2-7; D perhaps matches TRBD1 (6 bases). Trimming took off 2 bases at V and 2 bases at J, with 16 bases between the two ends. CDR3 length equals 16 residues. The V gene's germline CDR1 is MNHEY and CDR2 SMNVEV (reference sequence).

The chain links TRBV28 to TRBJ1-5, with a tentative D call TRBD1 (5 bases). Trimming pared 3 bases from V and 7 bases from J, leaving 7 bases between. In germline, CDR1 is MDHEN, CDR2 SYDVKM. The CDR3 has 12 residues. The CDR3 reads CASSLWGQPQHF. The CDR3 DNA reads as TGTGCCAGCAGTTTGTGGGGGCAGCCCCAGCATTTT.

The V and J genes are TRBV5-4 and TRBJ2-7; 8 bases are shared with TRBD1. Germline assignment: CDR1 SGHNT and CDR2 YYREEE (reference sequence). The CDR3 length is 15 residues. V lost 6 bases to trimming and J lost 0 bases; unmatched junction nucleotides: 8. The chain's CDR3 is CASKPGQGSSYEQYF. CDR3 nucleotides: TGTGCCAGCAAACCAGGACAGGGAAGCTCCTACGAGCAGTACTTC.

DNA of the CDR3: TGTGCCAGCAGCTTGTCCCCCCCTAGCTCCTACGAGCAGTACTTC. Residues: CASSLSPPSSYEQYF. The chain uses TRBV5-5 and TRBJ2-7; no reliable D call. Deletions cut 1 base from V and 0 bases from J, with 11 bases between. The germline V gene encodes CDR1 SGHKS and CDR2 YYEKEE (reference sequence). The CDR3 has 15 residues.

The V gene is TRBV6-4, the J gene TRBJ1-6; 8 bases align to TRBD1. V lost 6 bases to trimming and J lost 10 bases; unmatched junction nucleotides: 11. Per the germline V gene, CDR1 is MRHNA and CDR2 is SNTAGT. This CDR3 is 15 amino acids long. CDR3 coding DNA: TGTGCCAGCAGCGACCGAGGACAGGGTGGCTCACCCCTCCACTTT. Its protein is CASSDRGQGGSPLHF.

The chain employs TRBV5-1 and TRBJ1-1; no reliable D call. This CDR3 spans 14 amino acids. Germline V gene lookup returns CDR1 SGHRS and CDR2 YFSETQ. Deletions cut 5 bases from V and 1 base from J, with 12 bases between. The CDR3 DNA is TGCGCCAGCAGGGTGGCTTCATGGAACACTGAAGCTTTCTTT. This sequence encodes CASRVASWNTEAFF.